This TCR beta chain came from a study of Ad26.COV2.S vaccination and SARS-CoV-2 variants. At the level of the study: Donor allocation was to the COV1001 Ad26.COV2.S trial arm. Each vaccinee took Ad26.COV2.S intramuscularly, once or twice 56 days apart.

Study-level results: Vaccine and placebo recipients had similar non-spike TCR breadth.

Documented treatment: about 20 received Ad26.COV2.S at low or high dose, single or two shots; about 5 received placebo; per-sample allocation not given. The samples date from day 63 after the first vaccine or placebo injection. Germline loops: CDR1 SGHNT, CDR2 YYREEE (reference sequence). Deletions cut 4 bases from V and 0 bases from J, with 14 bases between. This CDR3 has 15 amino acids. Clones were read by immunoSEQ multiplex PCR, and TCRdb kept only the in-frame ones, dropping some. This table holds about 680,000 clones, more than 80% found once. Regarding this clone: Its antigen remains unknown.

The chain employs TRBV5-4 and TRBJ2-7; D is perhaps TRBD1 or TRBD2 (7 bases each). The source was peripheral blood, collected in a trial of Ad26.COV2.S vaccine versus placebo. The sequence came from a person between 18 and 59 years old who received the Ad26.COV2.S COVID-19 vaccine or a placebo. CDR3 DNA sequence: TGTGCCAGCAGCCCCCAGGGGGGGAACTCCTACGAGCAGTACTTC. The encoded protein is CASSPQGGNSYEQYF.